This entry describes one TCR beta chain. The sample belongs to a study of blood T cell repertoires in COVID-19. Original handling: It was from reference gene primer amplification that nucleated cell counts were estimated. Here immunoSEQ multiplex PCR was the method, and the copy in TCRdb shows in-frame clones only, minus some. The V and J calls and the clone size are those of that table, but D and trimming were determined from the DNA. The sample has approximately 230,000 clones, just under 85% seen once. Enrolled through a virtual design, the participants were between about 18 and 89 years of age and came from under 30 US areas. Deletions cut 10 bases from V and 4 bases from J, with 8 bases between. From germline, CDR1 is MNHEY and CDR2 SMNVEV (reference sequence). This CDR3 has 12 residues.

The sequence derives from a man aged 35 to 55 who had recovered from COVID-19. The sample was PBMCs or T cells enriched from blood (not recorded which). This rearrangement joins TRBV27 to TRBJ2-6; D remains ambiguous. This CDR3 is CATLSGANVLTF. The CDR3 DNA follows: TGTGCCACTCTCTCCGGGGCCAACGTCCTGACTTTC.